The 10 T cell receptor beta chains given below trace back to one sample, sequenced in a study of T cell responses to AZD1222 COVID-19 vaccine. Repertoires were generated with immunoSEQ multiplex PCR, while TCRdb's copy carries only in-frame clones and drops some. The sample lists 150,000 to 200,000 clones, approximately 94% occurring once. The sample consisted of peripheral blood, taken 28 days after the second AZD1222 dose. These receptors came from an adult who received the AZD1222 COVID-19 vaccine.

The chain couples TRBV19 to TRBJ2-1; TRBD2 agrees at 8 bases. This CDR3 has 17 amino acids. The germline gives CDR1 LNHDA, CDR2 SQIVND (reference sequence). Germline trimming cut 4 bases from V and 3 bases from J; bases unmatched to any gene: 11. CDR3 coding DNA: TGTGCCAGTAGTAATGCGGGAGGACATTTATACTACAATGAGCAGTTCTTC. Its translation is CASSNAGGHLYYNEQFF.

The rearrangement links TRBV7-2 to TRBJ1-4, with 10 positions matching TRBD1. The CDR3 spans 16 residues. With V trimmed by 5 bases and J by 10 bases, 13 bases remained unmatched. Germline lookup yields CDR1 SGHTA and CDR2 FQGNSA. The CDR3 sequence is CASSEEDWTGGRKLFF. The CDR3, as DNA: TGTGCCAGCAGCGAAGAGGATTGGACAGGGGGTAGAAAACTGTTTTTT.

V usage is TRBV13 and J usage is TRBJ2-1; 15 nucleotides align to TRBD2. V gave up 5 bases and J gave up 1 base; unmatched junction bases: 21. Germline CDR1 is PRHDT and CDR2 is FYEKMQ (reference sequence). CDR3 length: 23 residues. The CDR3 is CASSLIGWTSGTSGRLSYNEQFF. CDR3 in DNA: TGTGCCAGCAGCCTGATAGGGTGGACATCCGGGACTAGCGGGAGGCTTTCCTACAATGAGCAGTTCTTC.

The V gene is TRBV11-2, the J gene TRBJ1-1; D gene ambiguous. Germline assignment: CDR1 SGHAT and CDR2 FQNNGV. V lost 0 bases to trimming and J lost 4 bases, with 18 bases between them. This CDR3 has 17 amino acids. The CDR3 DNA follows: TGTGCCAGCAGCTTAGATCTCGTTAGCGCCCTGGGCACTGAAGCTTTCTTT. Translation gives CASSLDLVSALGTEAFF.

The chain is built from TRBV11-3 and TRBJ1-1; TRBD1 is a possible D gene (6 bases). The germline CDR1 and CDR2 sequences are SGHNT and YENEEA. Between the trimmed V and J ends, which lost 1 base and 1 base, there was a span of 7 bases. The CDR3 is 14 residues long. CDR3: CASSLGGQNTEAFF. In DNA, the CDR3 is TGTGCCAGCAGCTTAGGGGGACAGAACACTGAAGCTTTCTTT. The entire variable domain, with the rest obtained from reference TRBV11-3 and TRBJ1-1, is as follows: EAGVVQSPRYKIIEKKQPVAFWCNPISGHNTLYWYLQNLGQGPELLIRYENEEAVDDSQLPKDRFSAERLKGVDSTLKIQPAELGDSAVYLCASSLGGQNTEAFFGQGTRLTVV.

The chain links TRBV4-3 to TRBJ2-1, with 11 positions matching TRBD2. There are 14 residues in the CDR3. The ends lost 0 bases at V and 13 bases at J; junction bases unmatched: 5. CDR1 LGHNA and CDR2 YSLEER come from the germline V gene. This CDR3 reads CASSQELGLAVQFF. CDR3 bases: TGCGCCAGCAGCCAAGAATTGGGACTAGCGGTTCAGTTCTTC.

CDR3 coding DNA: TGCAGCGTTGTGTCCTCCAGGGGTAGAGAGGGCTACACCTTC. This translates into CSVVSSRGREGYTF. The chain couples TRBV29-1 to TRBJ1-2; D might be TRBD1 (6 bases). With 4 bases removed from V and 8 bases from J, the gap between germline ends came to 20 bases. Germline lookup yields CDR1 SQVTM and CDR2 ANQGSEA. The CDR3 totals 14 residues.

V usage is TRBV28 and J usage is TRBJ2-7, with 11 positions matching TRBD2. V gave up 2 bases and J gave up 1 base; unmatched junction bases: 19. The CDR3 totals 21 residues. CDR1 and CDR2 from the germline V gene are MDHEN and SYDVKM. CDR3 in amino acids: CASSLNPGFPLAGGPSYEQYF. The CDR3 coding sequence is TGTGCCAGCAGTTTAAATCCCGGATTTCCTTTAGCGGGAGGGCCTTCCTACGAGCAGTACTTC.

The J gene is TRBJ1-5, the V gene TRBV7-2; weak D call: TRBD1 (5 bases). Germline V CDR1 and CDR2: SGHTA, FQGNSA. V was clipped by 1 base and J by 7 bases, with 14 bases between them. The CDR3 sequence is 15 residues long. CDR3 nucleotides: TGTGCCAGCAGCTTAGAGGAGGGGACGTGGCAGCCCCAGCATTTT. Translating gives CASSLEEGTWQPQHF.

The CDR3 nucleotides read TGTGCCAGCAGCCAAGAACGAAGCCTCCCCTACGAGCAGTACTTC. Translation gives CASSQERSLPYEQYF. The chain recombines TRBV4-2 with TRBJ2-7, with D hard to call. The V end was cut by 0 bases, the J end by 2 bases, with 11 bases between. Per the germline V gene, CDR1 is LGHNA and CDR2 is YNFKEQ. The CDR3 runs 15 residues.